This T cell receptor beta chain was recorded in a study of CD8 T cells in Susac syndrome. From blood CD8+ and CD4+ T cells, TCR beta sequences were generated. Purification of the CD8+ and CD4+ T cells relied on negative isolation, and TEMRA cells underwent FACS enrichment. Study-wide findings and caveats: It was acknowledged in the study that the number of individuals who were included in its TCR sequencing and HLA analysis was relatively small.

For this clonotype: Its specificity is not known.

An input of about 0.5 to 1 ug of RNA was subjected to reverse transcription using random hexamers. An immunoSEQ multiplex PCR generated amplified TCR beta CDR3 products spanning 54 Vbeta and 13 Jbeta. TCRdb re-called the immunoSEQ multiplex PCR reads with MiXCR, one entry per CDR3 protein. The table shows about 140,000 distinct CDR3 sequences, with 85% to 95% occurring only once. The origin of this receptor is a human donor with multiple sclerosis. Sequences were obtained from CD4+ T cells from PBMCs.

The CDR3 here is CSANPTSGNHNEQFF. The CDR3 nucleotides are TGCAGTGCCAATCCGACTAGCGGGAACCACAATGAGCAGTTCTTC. The V and J genes are TRBV20-1 and TRBJ2-1; 11 bases are a match to TRBD2. The CDR3 length is 15 residues. Unmatched junction bases numbered 9, after V lost 6 bases and J lost 5 bases. CDR1 DFQATT and CDR2 SNEGSKA come from the germline V gene (reference sequence).